Sequencing of this T cell receptor (beta chain) was carried out in a study of blood T cells in healthy people across ages. Overall study results and limits: Long-lived donors had more naive CD4+ cells and higher diversity than aged donors.

The CDR3 runs 17 residues. V was clipped by 6 bases and J by 7 bases, with 22 bases between them. Germline assignment: CDR1 MNHEY and CDR2 SVGEGT. This clonotype showed up just once. Its antigen is unidentified. Primed by a sample-barcoded 5' primer and a J-beta primer mix, a second PCR proceeded for 7 to 11 cycles. TCRdb independently ran MiXCR on the 5' RACE reads; one entry per CDR3 protein. The sample yields 600,000 to 1,000,000 distinct CDR3 sequences, roughly 64% seen once. The sequencing input was blood. The chain links TRBV6-2 or TRBV6-3 to TRBJ1-6; D remains unclear. This sequence was found in a man aged 30-40 years in good health. CDR3 coding DNA: TGTGCCAGCAGCACCCTGGTGGCCCCGTCAAACAATTCACCCCTCCACTTT. It is translated as CASSTLVAPSNNSPLHF.